These T cell receptor beta chains were read from a single sample in a study of T cells in Graves' hyperthyroidism and ophthalmopathy. TCRdb analysed the multiplex PCR reads with MiXCR anew, one entry per CDR3 protein. This table holds hundreds of thousands of distinct CDR3 sequences, about two fifths found once. Specimen: blood. These receptors came from a man between 18 and 35 years old with Graves' hyperthyroidism. The CDR3 runs from the conserved cysteine through the conserved F or W. The order of the fields is CDR3 DNA, CDR3 protein, clone size, J gene, V gene, D gene. A D gene is named only where the DNA matches it firmly. Clone size is given for some rows only: seen once, a few or many times, or a class if the clone is expanded.

TGCAGCGTTGAAGATCATACGTCCTCTGGAAACACCATATATTTT CSVEDHTSSGNTIYF many TRBJ1-3 TRBV29-1 -
TGTGCCAGCAGCGGGGGGGCGTCGGTCTATGGCTACACCTTC CASSGGASVYGYTF - TRBJ1-2 TRBV5-1 -
TGTGCCATCAGTTATTCGGGGTCCCGCACCGGGGAGCTGTTTTTT CAISYSGSRTGELFF few TRBJ2-2 TRBV10-3 -
TGTGCCAGCAGCTTATGGAGCGGTGGGACTACCGGGGAGCTGTTTTTT CASSLWSGGTTGELFF - TRBJ2-2 TRBV7-9 -
TGCGCCAGCAGCGTACAGGGGGGACGAGAAGAGACCCAGTACTTC CASSVQGGREETQYF few TRBJ2-5 TRBV5-1 TRBD1
TGTGCCAGCAGCTTAGGACGGGCCGTATCCTACGAGCAGTACTTC CASSLGRAVSYEQYF few TRBJ2-7 TRBV5-4 -
TGTGCCAGTAGTATCGCCGCGGCCAACACTGAAGCTTTCTTT CASSIAAANTEAFF many TRBJ1-1 TRBV19 -
TGTGCCACCAGCAGGGACCGGGACAGGGCGGGGGAGCAGTACTTC CATSRDRDRAGEQYF - TRBJ2-7 TRBV15 TRBD1
TGTGCCAGCAGTGAAGGGGGGCTCGGCTATGGCTACACCTTC CASSEGGLGYGYTF - TRBJ1-2 TRBV2 -
TGTGCCAGTAGTACGACAGGGTGGACTAACGAGCAGTACTTC CASSTTGWTNEQYF many TRBJ2-7 TRBV19 -
TGTGCCATCAGTAACGACAGGGCCCACGAGCAGTACTTC CAISNDRAHEQYF - TRBJ2-7 TRBV10-3 TRBD1
TGTGCCAGCAGCCCCAGGGACGGGTCCTACGAGCAGTACTTC CASSPRDGSYEQYF many TRBJ2-7 TRBV13 -
TGCAGTGCTAGCACCTCCTACGAGCAGTACTTC CSASTSYEQYF many TRBJ2-7 TRBV20-1 -
TGCAGCGTTAAGGCTTACGAATACAATGAGCAGTTCTTC CSVKAYEYNEQFF - TRBJ2-1 TRBV29-1 -
TGTGCCATCAGTGAGTCTTCGAGAGGGGGACGCACAACAGATACGCAGTATTTT CAISESSRGGRTTDTQYF once TRBJ2-3 TRBV10-3 -
TGCAGCGTTCACGTTACAACTAATGAAAAACTGTTTTTT CSVHVTTNEKLFF many TRBJ1-4 TRBV29-1 -
TGTGCCAGCAGTTACGGGCCGATTAGCGAGCAGTACTTC CASSYGPISEQYF many TRBJ2-7 TRBV6-5 -
TGTGCCAGCAGCGTATCCGCTAGCACCTACGAGCAGTACTTC CASSVSASTYEQYF few TRBJ2-7 TRBV9 -
TGTGCCAGCAGCGTAGATTCCAGGGCGCCCCCTGAAAAACTGTTTTTT CASSVDSRAPPEKLFF - TRBJ1-4 TRBV9 -
TGTGCCACCAGTGAGGCTCCAGGGGTCCAAGAGACCCAGTACTTC CATSEAPGVQETQYF - TRBJ2-5 TRBV24-1 -
TGTGCCAGCAGCTTAACTAGCGGGAGGGACTACGAGCAGTACTTC CASSLTSGRDYEQYF many TRBJ2-7 TRBV7-9 TRBD2
TGTGCCAGCAGTCCCCCGGACAGGGCCGGAGGCTACACCTTC CASSPPDRAGGYTF - TRBJ1-2 TRBV7-2 TRBD1
TGCAGTGCTAGCGGGGCTAGCGGGAGTATCACCGGGGAGCTGTTTTTT CSASGASGSITGELFF - TRBJ2-2 TRBV20-1 TRBD2
TGTGCCAGCAGTGATCAGGGTTCCGGGGTGAGCTACACCTTC CASSDQGSGVSYTF few TRBJ1-2 TRBV2 -
TGTGCTAGAGCCGCCGGACGGAATCAGCCCCAGCATTTT CARAAGRNQPQHF - TRBJ1-5 TRBV5-6 -
TGTGCCAGCAGCCGTAGTCCCGATCCCAAAGCTTTCTTT CASSRSPDPKAFF once TRBJ1-1 TRBV2 -
TGTGCCAGCAGCCTGTTTGACGGAGAGAACACTGAAGCTTTCTTT CASSLFDGENTEAFF few TRBJ1-1 TRBV7-8 -
TGTGCCAGCAGTGGCCGCCCGGATTCAGACTATGGCTACACCTTC CASSGRPDSDYGYTF - TRBJ1-2 TRBV2 -
TGTGCCAGCAGCGCCCAACTAGCGGGAGTAACCGGGGAGCTGTTTTTT CASSAQLAGVTGELFF - TRBJ2-2 TRBV12-3/TRBV12-4 TRBD2
TGTGCCAGTAGTATGGACGGGTTGGGCAACACTGAAGCTTTCTTT CASSMDGLGNTEAFF - TRBJ1-1 TRBV19 -
TGTGCCAGCAGCCAAGATCCAGGACAGCCTCCGAACACTGAAGCTTTCTTT CASSQDPGQPPNTEAFF few TRBJ1-1 TRBV25-1 -
TGTGCCAGCAGCCAAGAGCCCATCAGAAAGGCTGAAGCTTTCTTT CASSQEPIRKAEAFF few TRBJ1-1 TRBV11-2 -
TGTGCCAGCAGCGCTCCGGCCGATCAGCCCCAGCATTTT CASSAPADQPQHF - TRBJ1-5 TRBV7-2 -
TGTGCCAGCAGCTCGCGGTCGGGGGCTCCGAACACCGGGGAGCTGTTTTTT CASSSRSGAPNTGELFF - TRBJ2-2 TRBV7-8 -
TGTGCCAGCAGCGTAGTGACAGTGCCTAACTATGGCTACACCTTC CASSVVTVPNYGYTF - TRBJ1-2 TRBV9 -
TGTGCCAGCGGGGGACAGGGTTTGGGGGAGCAGTACTTC CASGGQGLGEQYF - TRBJ2-7 TRBV2 TRBD1
TGTGCCAGCAGCCGTAGGTCGGGACAGGGAAACACTGAAGCTTTCTTT CASSRRSGQGNTEAFF few TRBJ1-1 TRBV12-3/TRBV12-4 TRBD1
TGTGCCAGCAGGAGACTAGCGGGAGGGCCGGAGACCCAGTACTTC CASRRLAGGPETQYF few TRBJ2-5 TRBV6-5 TRBD2
TGTGCCAGCAGCATCGACGGACAGCTCGAGCAGTACTTC CASSIDGQLEQYF few TRBJ2-7 TRBV12-3/TRBV12-4 -
TGCGCCAGCAGCTACGGGCTCGAGACAGCTTATGGCTACACCTTC CASSYGLETAYGYTF - TRBJ1-2 TRBV5-1 -
TGTGCCAGAGAGAGCTCTGGGGCCAACGTCCTGACTTTC CARESSGANVLTF many TRBJ2-6 TRBV2 -
TGCAGTGCTAGACTGGACTTTCATCAAGAGACCCAGTACTTC CSARLDFHQETQYF - TRBJ2-5 TRBV20-1 -
TGTGCCAGCAGTCTCCAGACAGTCGAATTACCCTACGAGCAGTACTTC CASSLQTVELPYEQYF - TRBJ2-7 TRBV7-2 -
TGTGCCAGCAGTTTCTCGACCGGAGAAGCTTTCTTT CASSFSTGEAFF once TRBJ1-1 TRBV7-9 -
TGCGCCAGCAGTGAGAGGCGGCAGTACACTGAAGCTTTCTTT CASSERRQYTEAFF - TRBJ1-1 TRBV10-1 -
TGTGCCAGCAGTTCTACAGTCTCGGGACAGGGGAAAAGGGAGCAGTACTTC CASSSTVSGQGKREQYF - TRBJ2-7 TRBV7-9 TRBD1
TGTGCCATCAGTGAGTCTCAGGACGACTATGGCTACACCTTC CAISESQDDYGYTF - TRBJ1-2 TRBV10-3 -
TGTGCCAGCAGCCCTGGTCTGGGGGCCGACGTGCTCCACTTT CASSPGLGADVLHF - TRBJ1-6 TRBV7-8 -
TGTGCCATCAGTGAGTCTATGACGGCCCGAAACTATGGCTACACCTTC CAISESMTARNYGYTF many TRBJ1-2 TRBV10-3 -
TGTGCCAGCACCCGAACAGGGACAGGGGACGGGCAGTACTATGGCTACACCTTC CASTRTGTGDGQYYGYTF few TRBJ1-2 TRBV7-9 TRBD1
TGTGCCAGCAGTCCCGACGGGGCGACCCAGTACTTC CASSPDGATQYF few TRBJ2-5 TRBV9 -
TGCAGCGTCGACACAGGGGACCCTGGAAACACCATATATTTT CSVDTGDPGNTIYF many TRBJ1-3 TRBV29-1 TRBD1
TGCGCCAGCAGGCAACAGTGGGAGAACACTGAAGCTTTCTTT CASRQQWENTEAFF few TRBJ1-1 TRBV5-1 -
TGCAGTGCTAGGGTAGCGGGAGGGTTCTCCTACGAGCAGTACTTC CSARVAGGFSYEQYF - TRBJ2-7 TRBV20-1 TRBD2
TGTGCCATCAGACCCCTGAGTGGCCCCTACTACGAGCAGTACTTC CAIRPLSGPYYEQYF - TRBJ2-7 TRBV10-3 -
TGTGCCAGCAGTGAAGGAAGGGGGGCTAGCAATCAGCCCCAGCATTTT CASSEGRGASNQPQHF many TRBJ1-5 TRBV2 -